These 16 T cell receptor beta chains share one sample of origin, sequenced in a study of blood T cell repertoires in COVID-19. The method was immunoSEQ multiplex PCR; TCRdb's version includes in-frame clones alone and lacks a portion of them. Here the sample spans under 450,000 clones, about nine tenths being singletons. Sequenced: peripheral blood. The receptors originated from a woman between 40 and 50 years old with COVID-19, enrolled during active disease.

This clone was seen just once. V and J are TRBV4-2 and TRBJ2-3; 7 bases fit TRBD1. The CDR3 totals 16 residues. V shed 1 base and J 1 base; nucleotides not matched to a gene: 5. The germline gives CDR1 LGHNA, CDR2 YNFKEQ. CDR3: CASSQGSGQGTDTQYF. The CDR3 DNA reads TGTGCCAGCAGCCAAGGTTCTGGACAGGGCACAGATACGCAGTATTTT.

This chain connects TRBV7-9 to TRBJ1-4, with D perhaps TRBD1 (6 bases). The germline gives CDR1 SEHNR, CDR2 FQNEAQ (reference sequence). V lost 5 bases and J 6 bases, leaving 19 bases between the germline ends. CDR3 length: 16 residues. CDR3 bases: TGTGCCAGCAGCCCCCGTAGGGACAAATTGGATGAAAAACTGTTTTTT. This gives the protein CASSPRRDKLDEKLFF.

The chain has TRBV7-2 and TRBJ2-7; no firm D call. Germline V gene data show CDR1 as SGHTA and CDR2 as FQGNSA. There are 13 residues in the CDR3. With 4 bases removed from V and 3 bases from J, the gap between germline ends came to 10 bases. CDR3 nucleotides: TGTGCCAGCAGCTCGAGAGCCCACTACGAGCAGTACTTC. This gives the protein CASSSRAHYEQYF.

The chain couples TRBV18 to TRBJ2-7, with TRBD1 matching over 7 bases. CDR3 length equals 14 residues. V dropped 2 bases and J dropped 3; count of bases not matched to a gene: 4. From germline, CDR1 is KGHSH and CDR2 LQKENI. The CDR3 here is CASSPSTGNYEQYF. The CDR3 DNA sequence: TGTGCCAGCTCACCATCGACAGGGAACTACGAGCAGTACTTC. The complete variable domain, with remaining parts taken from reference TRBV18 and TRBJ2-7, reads NAGVMQNPRHLVRRRGQEARLRCSPMKGHSHVYWYRQLPEEGLKFMVYLQKENIIDESGMPKERFSAEFPKEGPSILRIQQVVRGDSAAYFCASSPSTGNYEQYFGPGTRLTVT.

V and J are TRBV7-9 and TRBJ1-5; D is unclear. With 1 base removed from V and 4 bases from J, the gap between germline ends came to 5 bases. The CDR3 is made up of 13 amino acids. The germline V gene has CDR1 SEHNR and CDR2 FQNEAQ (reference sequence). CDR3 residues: CASSLEQNQPQHF. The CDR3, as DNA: TGTGCCAGCAGCTTAGAACAGAATCAGCCCCAGCATTTT.

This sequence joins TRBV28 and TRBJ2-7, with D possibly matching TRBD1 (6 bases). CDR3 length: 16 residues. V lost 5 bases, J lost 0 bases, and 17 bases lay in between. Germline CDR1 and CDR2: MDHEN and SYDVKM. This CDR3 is CASSPPYGGLSYEQYF. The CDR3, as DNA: TGTGCCAGCAGTCCTCCGTATGGGGGCCTCTCCTACGAGCAGTACTTC.

CDR3 sequence reads: CAITADRVRNTIYF. In DNA form, the CDR3 reads TGTGCCATCACCGCTGACAGGGTTAGAAACACCATATATTTT. The rearrangement joins TRBV10-3 to TRBJ1-3; 7 nucleotides align to TRBD1. Germline V lookup: CDR1 ENHRY, CDR2 SYGVKD. The CDR3 runs to 14 residues. V was pared by 7 bases and J by 5 bases, with 8 bases of the junction left unmatched.

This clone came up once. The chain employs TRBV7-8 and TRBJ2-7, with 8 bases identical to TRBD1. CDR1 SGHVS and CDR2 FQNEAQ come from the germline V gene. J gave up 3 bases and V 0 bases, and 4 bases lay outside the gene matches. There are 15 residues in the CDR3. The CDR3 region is CASSLAETGVYEQYF. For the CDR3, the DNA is TGTGCCAGCAGCTTAGCTGAGACAGGGGTCTACGAGCAGTACTTC.

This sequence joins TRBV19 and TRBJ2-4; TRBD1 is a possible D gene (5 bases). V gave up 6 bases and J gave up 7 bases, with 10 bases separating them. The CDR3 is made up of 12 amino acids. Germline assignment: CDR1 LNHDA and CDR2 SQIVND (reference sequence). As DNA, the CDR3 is TGTGCCAGTAGGGCAGGGTCCAACATTCAGTACTTC. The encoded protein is CASRAGSNIQYF.

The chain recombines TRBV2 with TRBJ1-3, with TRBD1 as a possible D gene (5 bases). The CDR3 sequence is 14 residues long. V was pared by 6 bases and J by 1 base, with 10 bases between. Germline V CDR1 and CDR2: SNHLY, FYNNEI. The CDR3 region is CASRPGTSGNTIYF. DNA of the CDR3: TGTGCCAGCAGACCTGGGACTTCTGGAAACACCATATATTTT.

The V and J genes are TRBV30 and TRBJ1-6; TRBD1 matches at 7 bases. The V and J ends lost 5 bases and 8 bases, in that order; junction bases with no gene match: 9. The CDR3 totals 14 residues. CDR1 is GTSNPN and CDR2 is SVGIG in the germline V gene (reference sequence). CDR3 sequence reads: CAWGGGRGDSPLHF. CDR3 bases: TGTGCCTGGGGAGGGGGCCGCGGGGATTCACCCCTCCACTTT.

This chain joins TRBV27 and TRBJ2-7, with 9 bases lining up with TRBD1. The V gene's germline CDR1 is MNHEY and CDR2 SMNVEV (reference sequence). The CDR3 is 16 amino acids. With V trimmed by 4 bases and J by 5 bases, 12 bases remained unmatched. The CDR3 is CASSSGPGTGSHEQYF. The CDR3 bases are TGTGCCAGCAGTTCCGGCCCGGGGACAGGGTCCCACGAGCAGTACTTC.

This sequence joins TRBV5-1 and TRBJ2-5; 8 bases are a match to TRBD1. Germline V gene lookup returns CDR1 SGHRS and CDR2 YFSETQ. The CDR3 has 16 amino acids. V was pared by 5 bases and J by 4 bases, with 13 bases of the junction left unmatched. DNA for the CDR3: TGCGCCAGCAGGCCCTTAGGACAGGGCTTCTTAGAGACCCAGTACTTC. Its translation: CASRPLGQGFLETQYF.

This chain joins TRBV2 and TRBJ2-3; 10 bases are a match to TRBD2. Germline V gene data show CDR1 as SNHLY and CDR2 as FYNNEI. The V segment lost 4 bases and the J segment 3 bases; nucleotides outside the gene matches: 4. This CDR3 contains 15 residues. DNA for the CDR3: TGTGCCAGCAGTGTAAGGACTAGCGGAACAGATACGCAGTATTTT. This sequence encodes CASSVRTSGTDTQYF.

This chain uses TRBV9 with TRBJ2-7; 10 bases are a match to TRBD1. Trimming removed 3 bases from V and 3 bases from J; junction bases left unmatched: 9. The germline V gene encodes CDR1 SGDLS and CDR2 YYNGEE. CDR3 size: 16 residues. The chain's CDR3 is CASSANEGQGFYEQYF. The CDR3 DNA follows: TGTGCCAGCAGCGCCAACGAGGGACAGGGGTTCTACGAGCAGTACTTC.

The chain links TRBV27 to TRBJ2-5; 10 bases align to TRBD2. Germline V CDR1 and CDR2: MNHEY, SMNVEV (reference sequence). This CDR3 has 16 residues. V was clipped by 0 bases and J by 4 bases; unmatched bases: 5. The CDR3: CASSLSLAGAVETQYF. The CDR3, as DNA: TGTGCCAGCAGTTTATCGCTAGCGGGGGCCGTAGAGACCCAGTACTTC.